The sequence of this T cell receptor (beta chain) was determined in a study of response to subunit inactivated influenza vaccine. The study's findings and limits: The study's authors posited that every seasonal influenza vaccination enlists few new T cells.

TCRdb called the RT-PCR reads again in MiXCR, with one record for every CDR3 protein. The repertoire holds about 700,000 distinct CDR3 sequences, with 15% to 19% as singletons. From germline, CDR1 is LGHNA and CDR2 YSLEER. There are 15 residues in the CDR3. V was clipped by 1 base and J by 0 bases, with 10 bases between them. Worth noting for this clonotype: Its specificity is unknown.

The sequenced sample was PBMCs from blood, obtained approximately 13 days after vaccination. The receptor's source is a man aged 50 to 59 who received an inactivated influenza vaccine. This sequence joins TRBV4-3 and TRBJ2-7; D not certain. CDR3 region: CASSQGSLSSYEQYF. In nucleotides, the CDR3 is TGCGCCAGCAGCCAAGGCAGCCTTAGCTCCTACGAGCAGTACTTC.